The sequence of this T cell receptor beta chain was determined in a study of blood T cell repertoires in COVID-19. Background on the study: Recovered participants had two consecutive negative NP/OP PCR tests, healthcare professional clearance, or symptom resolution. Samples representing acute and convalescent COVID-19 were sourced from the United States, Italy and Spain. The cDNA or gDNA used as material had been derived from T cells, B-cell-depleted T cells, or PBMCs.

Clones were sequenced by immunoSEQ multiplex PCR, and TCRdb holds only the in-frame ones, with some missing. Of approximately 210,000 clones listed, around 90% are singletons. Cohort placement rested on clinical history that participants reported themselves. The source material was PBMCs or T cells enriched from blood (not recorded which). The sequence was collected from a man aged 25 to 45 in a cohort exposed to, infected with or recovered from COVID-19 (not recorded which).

The CDR3 is CATSETVDGETQYF. CDR3 sequence (DNA): TGTGCCACCAGCGAGACAGTGGATGGGGAGACCCAGTACTTC. The chain employs TRBV15 and TRBJ2-5; TRBD1 is a possible D gene (5 bases). CDR3 length: 14 amino acids. Trimming stripped 5 bases from V and 5 bases from J, with 15 bases between. Germline lookup yields CDR1 LNHNV and CDR2 YYDKDF (reference sequence).